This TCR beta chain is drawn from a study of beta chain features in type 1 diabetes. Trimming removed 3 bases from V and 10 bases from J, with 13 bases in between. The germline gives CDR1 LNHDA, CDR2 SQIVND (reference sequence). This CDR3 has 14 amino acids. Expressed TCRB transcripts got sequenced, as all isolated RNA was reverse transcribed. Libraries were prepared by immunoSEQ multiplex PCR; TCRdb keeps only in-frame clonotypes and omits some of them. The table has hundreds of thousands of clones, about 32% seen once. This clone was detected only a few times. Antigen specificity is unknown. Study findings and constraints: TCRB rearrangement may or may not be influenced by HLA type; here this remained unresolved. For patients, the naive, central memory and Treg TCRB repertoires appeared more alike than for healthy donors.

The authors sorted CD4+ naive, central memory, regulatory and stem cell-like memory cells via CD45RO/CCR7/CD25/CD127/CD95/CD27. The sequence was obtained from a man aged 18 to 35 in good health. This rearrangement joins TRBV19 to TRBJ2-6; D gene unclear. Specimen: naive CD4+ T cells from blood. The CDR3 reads CASSMTVTANVLTF. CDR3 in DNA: TGTGCCAGTAGTATGACCGTGACCGCTAACGTCCTGACTTTC.